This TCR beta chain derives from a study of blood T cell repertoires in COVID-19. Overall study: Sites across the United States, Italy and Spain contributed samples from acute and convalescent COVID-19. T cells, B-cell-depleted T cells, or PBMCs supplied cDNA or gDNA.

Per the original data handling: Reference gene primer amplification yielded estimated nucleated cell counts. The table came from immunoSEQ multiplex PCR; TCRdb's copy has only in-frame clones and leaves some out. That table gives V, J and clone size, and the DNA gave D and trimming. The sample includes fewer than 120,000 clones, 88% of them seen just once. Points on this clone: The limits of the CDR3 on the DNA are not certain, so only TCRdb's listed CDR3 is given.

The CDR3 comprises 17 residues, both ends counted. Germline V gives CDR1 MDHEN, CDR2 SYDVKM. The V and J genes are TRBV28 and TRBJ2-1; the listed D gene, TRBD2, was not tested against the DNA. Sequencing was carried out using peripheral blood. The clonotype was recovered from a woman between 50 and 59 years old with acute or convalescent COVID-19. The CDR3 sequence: CASSFWERDFQGNEQFF.